One sample yielded the 10 T cell receptor beta chains listed below, sequenced in a study of neurological immune-mediated disorders. Each CDR3 protein gets one entry after TCRdb re-called the 5' RACE reads with MiXCR. The sample includes fewer than 80,000 distinct CDR3 sequences, around 5% of them seen just once. The sample comprised PBMCs. The receptors originated from a woman in her 50s with multiple sclerosis.

This clonotype was detected ten times or more. J is TRBJ2-7 and V is TRBV20-1; D gene ambiguous. Germline assignment: CDR1 DFQATT and CDR2 SNEGSKA (reference sequence). The CDR3 has 11 amino acids. V gave up 0 bases and J gave up 5 bases, with 5 bases separating them. The CDR3 bases are TGCAGTGCTAGAGATCGGGACGAGCAGTACGTC. Residues: CSARDRDEQYV.

This clonotype came up many times. The rearrangement joins TRBV18 to TRBJ2-7; D unclear. The germline V gene has CDR1 KGHSH and CDR2 LQKENI. The CDR3 is 14 residues long. The V end lost 4 bases, the J end lost 5 bases, and 15 bases lay between the germline ends. In DNA, the CDR3 is TGTGCCAGCTCACATTCGCTAACTGGGGACGAGCAGTACTTC. It is translated as CASSHSLTGDEQYF.

The chain is built from TRBV20-1 and TRBJ1-5; D perhaps matches TRBD1 (5 bases). V gave up 5 bases and J gave up 5 bases, with 13 bases separating them. Germline V gene sequence: CDR1 DFQATT, CDR2 SNEGSKA (reference sequence). The CDR3 is 13 amino acids. CDR3 loop: CSAGDSGYQPQHF. CDR3 coding DNA: TGCAGTGCTGGTGACAGTGGATATCAGCCCCAGCATTTT.

This clonotype showed up many times. The gene calls are TRBV28 and TRBJ2-5; D gene ambiguous. V lost 6 bases, J lost 4 bases, and 6 bases lay in between. CDR3 length equals 11 residues. The germline gives CDR1 MDHEN, CDR2 SYDVKM. The CDR3 DNA reads as TGTGCCAGCAGCGGCATAGAGACCCAGTACTTC. Protein product: CASSGIETQYF.

This clonotype was detected only once. A much larger clone lies a single base off, so this may be a read error. The CDR3 does not close with the conserved phenylalanine or tryptophan, likely indicating a read error. The genes are TRBV7-3 and TRBJ2-1, with D uncertain. Trimming stripped 3 bases from V and 1 base from J, with 4 bases between. Germline CDR1 and CDR2: SGHTA and FQGTGA. The CDR3 sequence is 13 residues long. CDR3 DNA: TGTGCCAGCAGCTTCACTTCCTACAATGAGCAGTTCTTG. As protein: CASSFTSYNEQFL.

The rearrangement joins TRBV5-4 to TRBJ1-1, with D uncertain. Germline assignment: CDR1 SGHNT and CDR2 YYREEE (reference sequence). The V end lost 4 bases, the J end lost 6 bases, and 13 bases lay between the germline ends. The CDR3 runs to 13 residues. The CDR3 DNA follows: TGTGCCAGCAGCCGCGGGAGGGCCGCTGAAGCTTTCTTT. Translating it yields CASSRGRAAEAFF.

There are many counts of this clonotype. This rearrangement joins TRBV7-2 to TRBJ2-2; no reliable D call. Germline V gene lookup returns CDR1 SGHTA and CDR2 FQGNSA. This CDR3 is 14 amino acids long. V shed 5 bases and J shed 0 bases, with 7 bases lying between them. This chain's CDR3 is CASSPRANTGELFF. The CDR3 DNA is TGTGCCAGCAGCCCCCGGGCGAACACCGGGGAGCTGTTTTTT.

The chain's CDR3 is CASSVVGTREQETQYF. In nucleotides, the CDR3 is TGTGCCAGCAGCGTAGTAGGGACCCGCGAGCAAGAGACCCAGTACTTC. The chain uses TRBV9 and TRBJ2-5; either TRBD1 or TRBD2 may fit D (5 bases each). The CDR3 consists of 16 residues. CDR1 is SGDLS and CDR2 is YYNGEE in the germline V gene. The V gene lost 0 bases and the J gene lost 2 bases, with 14 bases spanning the gap.

This clonotype came up many times. J is TRBJ1-2 and V is TRBV27; 7 nucleotides align to TRBD1. The CDR3 runs to 14 residues. The germline CDR1 and CDR2 sequences are MNHEY and SMNVEV (reference sequence). Losses at the gene ends were 5 bases for V and 8 bases for J; bases not matched to a gene: 11. The CDR3 DNA reads as TGTGCCAGCAGTGCATGGGCAGGGGGGGAAGGCTACACCTTC. Amino acid sequence: CASSAWAGGEGYTF.

This clonotype has just a few counts. The chain employs TRBV5-4 and TRBJ2-1; 10 bases fit TRBD2. Germline-derived CDR1 and CDR2 are SGHNT and YYREEE (reference sequence). This CDR3 has 16 amino acids. J lost 8 bases, V lost 1 base, and 9 bases had no gene match. CDR3 nucleotide sequence: TGTGCCAGCAGCTTGCTTATAGCGGGGGGTATGGATGAGCAGTTCTTC. As protein: CASSLLIAGGMDEQFF.